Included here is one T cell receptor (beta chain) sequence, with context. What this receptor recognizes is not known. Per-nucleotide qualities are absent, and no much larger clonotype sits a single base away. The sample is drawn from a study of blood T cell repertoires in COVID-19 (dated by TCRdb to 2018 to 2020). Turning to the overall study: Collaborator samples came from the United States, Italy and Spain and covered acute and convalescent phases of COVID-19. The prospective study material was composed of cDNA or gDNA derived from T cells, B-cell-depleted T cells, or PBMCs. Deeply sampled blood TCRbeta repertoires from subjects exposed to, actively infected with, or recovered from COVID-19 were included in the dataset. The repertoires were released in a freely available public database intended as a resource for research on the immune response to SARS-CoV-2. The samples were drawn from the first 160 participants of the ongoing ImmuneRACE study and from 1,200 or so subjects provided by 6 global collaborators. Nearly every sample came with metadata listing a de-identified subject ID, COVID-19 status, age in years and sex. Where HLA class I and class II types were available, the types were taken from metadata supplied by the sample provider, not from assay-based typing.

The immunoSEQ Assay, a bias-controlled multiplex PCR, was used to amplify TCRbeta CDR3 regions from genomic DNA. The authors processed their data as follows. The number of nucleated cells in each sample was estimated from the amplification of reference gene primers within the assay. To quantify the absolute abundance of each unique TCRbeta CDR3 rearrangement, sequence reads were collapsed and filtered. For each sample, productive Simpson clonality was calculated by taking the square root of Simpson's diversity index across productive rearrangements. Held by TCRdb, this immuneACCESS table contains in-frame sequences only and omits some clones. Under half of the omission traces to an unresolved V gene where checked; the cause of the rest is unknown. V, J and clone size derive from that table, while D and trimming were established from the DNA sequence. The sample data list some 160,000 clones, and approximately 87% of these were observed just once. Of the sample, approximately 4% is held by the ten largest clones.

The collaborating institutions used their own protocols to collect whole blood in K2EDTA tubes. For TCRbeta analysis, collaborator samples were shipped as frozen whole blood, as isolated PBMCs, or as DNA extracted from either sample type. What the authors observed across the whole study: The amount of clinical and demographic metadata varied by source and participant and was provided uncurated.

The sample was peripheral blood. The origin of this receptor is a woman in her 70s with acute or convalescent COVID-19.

The CDR3 is CASSQEEGRAYNSPLHF. The DNA is as follows: TGCGCCAGCAGCCAAGAGGAGGGGAGGGCCTATAATTCACCCCTCCACTTT. The sequence joins TRBV4-1 to TRBJ1-6; tentative D gene TRBD1, with 5 bases matching. The CDR3 goes from the cysteine to the phenylalanine over 17 residues. The CDR3 DNA has 51 bases and is translated from base 1. The germline V gene yields MGHRA for CDR1 and YSYEKL for CDR2. V is cut by 0 bases and J by 2 bases, and the space between the germline ends is 11 bases.